This entry concerns a single TCR beta chain. Its antigen is currently unknown. The sample comes from a study of molecular identifiers for immune sequencing clone quantification. Sorted cell numbers of about 19,000 to 1,000,000, with 10%, 30% or 50% RNA, served as input for naive CD8 libraries. Sorting defined naive CD8 T cells as CD8+CD4-CCR7+CD45RA+. TCRdb recomputed calls from the PCR reads with MiXCR, one row per CDR3 protein. The data hold 97,000 or so distinct CDR3 sequences, with 30% to 45% observed a single time. CDR3 length equals 11 residues. Per germline, CDR1 KGHDR and CDR2 SFDVKD. With 6 bases removed from V and 8 bases from J, the gap between germline ends came to 7 bases. Study observations and caveats: Clone sizes that are highly expanded could be underestimated when identical TCR molecules share a barcode.

The specimen sequenced was naive CD8+ T cells from blood, with Jurkat cell RNA spiked in. Subset indicated: FACS-sorted CD8+CD4-CCR7+CD45RA+ naive T cells. The rearrangement uses TRBV24-1 and TRBJ2-1; D is undetermined. The TCR originated in a human donor in good health. Some libraries in this study had Jurkat cell RNA spiked in. CDR3 amino acids: CATSWMDEQFF. The CDR3 DNA follows: TGTGCCACCAGTTGGATGGATGAGCAGTTCTTC.